The 28 T cell receptor beta chains given below trace back to one sample, sequenced in a study of T cell responses to AZD1222 COVID-19 vaccine. TCRdb's table, derived via immunoSEQ multiplex PCR, lists solely in-frame clones and lacks some. In the table there are over 150,000 clones, about 92% of which are singletons. The input for sequencing was peripheral blood, taken on day 0 of MenACWY control vaccination. Source of these receptors: an adult in good health.

This rearrangement joins TRBV19 to TRBJ2-1; tentatively, D is TRBD1 (5 bases). Trimming pared 5 bases from V and 1 base from J, leaving 12 bases between. CDR3 size: 15 residues. Germline V CDR1 and CDR2: LNHDA, SQIVND (reference sequence). The CDR3 nucleotides read TGTGCCAGTAGTGCCCAGGGCCCTTCCTACAATGAGCAGTTCTTC. Residues: CASSAQGPSYNEQFF. The full variable domain, completed using reference TRBV19 and TRBJ2-1, is DGGITQSPKYLFRKEGQNVTLSCEQNLNHDAMYWYRQDPGQGLRLIYYSQIVNDFQKGDIAEGYSVSREKKESFPLTVTSAQKNPTAFYLCASSAQGPSYNEQFFGPGTRLTVL.

The chain links TRBV15 to TRBJ1-4, with D possibly TRBD1 on 5 matching bases. CDR1 and CDR2 (germline): LNHNV, YYDKDF (reference sequence). The V end lost 0 bases, the J end lost 12 bases, and 20 bases lay between the germline ends. There are 16 residues in the CDR3. The CDR3 bases are TGTGCCACCAGCAGAGAGCAGGGAGGAGGGGTGCGACAACTGTTTTTT. This encodes CATSREQGGGVRQLFF.

The chain combines TRBV7-9 with TRBJ2-5; 9 bases are a match to TRBD2. V lost 2 bases and J lost 1; bases outside the gene matches: 11. The CDR3 loop spans 18 amino acids. Germline CDR1 and CDR2: SEHNR and FQNEAQ (reference sequence). The CDR3 nucleotides read TGTGCCAGCAGCTTATTGGCAACTAGCGGGCGCCTCCAAGAGACCCAGTACTTC. It translates to CASSLLATSGRLQETQYF.

The chain uses TRBV19 and TRBJ1-4; TRBD1 matches at 9 bases. From germline, CDR1 is LNHDA and CDR2 SQIVND (reference sequence). V was clipped by 6 bases and J by 10 bases; unmatched bases: 6. The CDR3 totals 13 residues. The CDR3 reads CASRETGGGKLFF. The CDR3 region has the DNA TGTGCCAGTAGGGAGACAGGGGGAGGAAAACTGTTTTTT.

A few counts support this clone. The rearrangement joins TRBV6-4 to TRBJ1-4; unclear D gene. Germline CDR1 MRHNA, CDR2 SNTAGT. The V and J ends lost 3 bases and 6 bases respectively, with 5 bases between them. The CDR3 contains 12 residues. CDR3 sequence reads: CASSEVDEKLFF. The CDR3 region has the DNA TGTGCCAGCAGTGAGGTGGATGAAAAACTGTTTTTT.

The chain carries TRBV19 and TRBJ1-2; TRBD1 matches 9 bases. There are 21 residues in the CDR3. V dropped 5 bases and J dropped 5; count of bases not matched to a gene: 27. The germline V gene has CDR1 LNHDA and CDR2 SQIVND (reference sequence). The CDR3 sequence: CASSPRGNPVSQGAFWYGYTF. DNA for the CDR3: TGTGCCAGTAGTCCTCGAGGGAACCCCGTCTCACAGGGGGCGTTTTGGTATGGCTACACCTTC.

The chain uses TRBV11-2 and TRBJ1-2; the D is unclear. The CDR3 extends over 13 amino acids. In germline, CDR1 is SGHAT, CDR2 FQNNGV. Trimming pared 5 bases from V and 2 bases from J, leaving 9 bases between. The CDR3 region has the DNA TGTGCCAGCAGCCCCTCGCCAAACTATGGCTACACCTTC. This codes for CASSPSPNYGYTF.

The chain recombines TRBV9 with TRBJ1-1; D might be TRBD1 (5 bases). Trimming took off 2 bases at V and 2 bases at J, with 16 bases between the two ends. This CDR3 has 16 residues. CDR1 and CDR2 from the germline V gene are SGDLS and YYNGEE. In DNA, the CDR3 is TGTGCCAGCAGCGTCCGGAGCGGGGGGATTAACACTGAAGCTTTCTTT. Translating gives CASSVRSGGINTEAFF.

This chain connects TRBV9 to TRBJ1-2; 7 bases are a match to TRBD1. The CDR3 totals 13 residues. Trimming at V came to 4 bases and at J to 6 bases, leaving 6 bases not matched to a gene. CDR1 is SGDLS, CDR2 YYNGEE, per germline. The CDR3 reads CASSRRTGHGYTF. The DNA for the CDR3 is TGTGCCAGCAGCCGTCGGACAGGCCATGGCTACACCTTC. Complete variable domain (other parts from reference TRBV9 and TRBJ1-2): DSGVTQTPKHLITATGQRVTLRCSPRSGDLSVYWYQQSLDQGLQFLIQYYNGEERAKGNILERFSAQQFPDLHSELNLSSLELGDSALYFCASSRRTGHGYTFGSGTRLTVV.

The chain combines TRBV6-4 with TRBJ2-2; no clear D gene. Per the germline V gene, CDR1 is MRHNA and CDR2 is SNTAGT. Trimming cost V 10 bases and J 8 bases, with 20 bases left between them. This CDR3 is 14 amino acids long. The CDR3 spells CAIRLQVNGGELFF. DNA for the CDR3: TGTGCCATCCGTCTGCAAGTCAATGGTGGGGAGCTGTTTTTT.

In regard to this clone: In the same sample, other DNA sequences code for this CDR3. The J gene is TRBJ2-1, the V gene TRBV9; TRBD2 aligns across 9 bases. CDR3 length: 15 amino acids. CDR1 SGDLS and CDR2 YYNGEE come from the germline V gene. Trimming at V came to 0 bases and at J to 10 bases, leaving 8 bases not matched to a gene. This chain's CDR3 is CASSVVAGGPGEQFF. CDR3 in DNA: TGTGCCAGCAGCGTAGTGGCGGGAGGGCCGGGGGAGCAGTTCTTC.

This chain uses TRBV11-1 with TRBJ2-3; D remains unclear. Per the germline V gene, CDR1 is SGHAT and CDR2 is FQDESV (reference sequence). There are 15 residues in the CDR3. The germline V and J ends were trimmed by 1 base and 0 bases, with 8 bases remaining between them. CDR3 sequence: CASSLVTFSTDTQYF. CDR3 nucleotides: TGTGCCAGCAGCTTAGTAACGTTTAGCACAGATACGCAGTATTTT.

The chain is built from TRBV27 and TRBJ1-5; the D gene is possibly TRBD1 (5 bases). Between the trimmed V and J ends, which lost 8 bases and 3 bases, there was a span of 14 bases. Germline V gives CDR1 MNHEY, CDR2 SMNVEV (reference sequence). CDR3 size: 14 residues. CDR3: CASSPGGYNQPQHF. The CDR3 DNA reads as TGTGCCAGCTCCCCGGGGGGGTACAATCAGCCCCAGCATTTT.

On this clone: This same CDR3 is encoded by further DNA sequences in the sample. The V and J genes are TRBV6-5 and TRBJ1-1; 8 positions agree with TRBD1. This CDR3 spans 14 amino acids. The J segment lost 0 bases and the V segment lost 5 bases, leaving 2 bases of the junction unmatched. Germline CDR1 MNHEY, CDR2 SVGAGI. The CDR3 sequence: CASSLDRVNTEAFF. The CDR3 DNA reads as TGTGCCAGCAGTCTGGACAGGGTGAACACTGAAGCTTTCTTT.

The rearrangement links TRBV7-2 to TRBJ1-1, with a tentative D call TRBD1 (5 bases). V was clipped by 1 base and J by 1 base, with 10 bases between them. The V gene's germline CDR1 is SGHTA and CDR2 FQGNSA. This CDR3 comprises 15 residues. The CDR3 DNA sequence: TGTGCCAGCAGCTTAGGGCAGGGTAAGAACACTGAAGCTTTCTTT. It codes for CASSLGQGKNTEAFF.

The rearrangement links TRBV2 to TRBJ1-6; D remains ambiguous. From germline, CDR1 is SNHLY and CDR2 FYNNEI. The V end was cut by 3 bases, the J end by 11 bases, with 17 bases between. This CDR3 spans 15 amino acids. DNA of the CDR3: TGTGCCAGCAGTGATGTTGGAGGACTGCTCACACCCCTCCACTTT. This translates into CASSDVGGLLTPLHF.

This clone is a singleton in its sample. The chain joins TRBV5-1 to TRBJ1-6; the D gene is possibly TRBD1 (5 bases). The CDR3 is 14 amino acids. Germline CDR1 is SGHRS and CDR2 is YFSETQ. The V gene lost 6 bases and the J gene lost 7 bases, with 14 bases spanning the gap. CDR3 in DNA: TGCGCCAGCAATAGGGGAGAGGGCAATTCACCCCTCCACTTT. The encoded protein is CASNRGEGNSPLHF. The variable domain in full, completed from reference TRBV5-1 and TRBJ1-6, reads KAGVTQTPRYLIKTRGQQVTLSCSPISGHRSVSWYQQTPGQGLQFLFEYFSETQRNKGNFPGRFSGRQFSNSRSEMNVSTLELGDSALYLCASNRGEGNSPLHFGNGTRLTVT.

The rearrangement uses TRBV30 and TRBJ2-2, with D possibly matching TRBD1 (5 bases). Germline-derived CDR1 and CDR2 are GTSNPN and SVGIG (reference sequence). The length of the CDR3 is 15 residues. V was clipped by 3 bases and J by 1 base, with 12 bases between them. The CDR3: CAWRIWGQNTGELFF. In nucleotides, the CDR3 is TGTGCCTGGAGGATCTGGGGCCAGAACACCGGGGAGCTGTTTTTT. The full variable domain, rest sourced from reference TRBV30 and TRBJ2-2, is SQTIHQWPATLVQPVGSPLSLECTVEGTSNPNLYWYRQAAGRGLQLLFYSVGIGQISSEVPQNLSASRPQDRQFILSSKKLLLSDSGFYLCAWRIWGQNTGELFFGEGSRLTVL.

V gene TRBV7-3 combines with J gene TRBJ2-1; D gene uncertain. V was clipped by 5 bases and J by 0 bases, with 11 bases between them. The CDR3 runs to 15 residues. Germline V CDR1 and CDR2: SGHTA, FQGTGA. The CDR3 DNA reads as TGTGCCAGCAGCCCAAAGAGGAGCTCCTACAATGAGCAGTTCTTC. Its translation: CASSPKRSSYNEQFF.

The chain is built from TRBV4-1 and TRBJ2-4; the D is unclear. In germline, CDR1 is MGHRA, CDR2 YSYEKL. V lost 3 bases and J 1 base, leaving 7 bases between the germline ends. The CDR3 extends over 14 amino acids. CDR3 sequence: CASSQAGAKNIQYF. For the CDR3, the DNA is TGCGCCAGCAGCCAGGCCGGTGCCAAAAACATTCAGTACTTC.

The chain has TRBV19 and TRBJ1-1, with no clear D. This CDR3 contains 13 residues. V lost 1 base and J lost 3, with 6 bases in between. Germline V gene data show CDR1 as LNHDA and CDR2 as SQIVND (reference sequence). This CDR3 reads CASSIVPYTEAFF. The CDR3, as DNA: TGTGCCAGTAGTATAGTTCCCTACACTGAAGCTTTCTTT.

J is TRBJ1-4 and V is TRBV27; 9 bases map to TRBD1. Germline assignment: CDR1 MNHEY and CDR2 SMNVEV (reference sequence). The CDR3 extends over 14 amino acids. The V gene end was trimmed by 5 bases and the J gene end by 8 bases; junction bases not matched to a gene: 6. The CDR3 reads CASSEQGAREKLFF. The DNA for the CDR3 is TGTGCCAGCAGTGAACAGGGGGCGAGGGAAAAACTGTTTTTT.

Only one count was recorded for this clone. The CDR3 coding sequence is TGTGCCAGCAGTTTAACTCGGGGCATGAACACTGAAGCTTTCTTT. Amino acids: CASSLTRGMNTEAFF. The chain has TRBV28 and TRBJ1-1; a possible D gene is TRBD1 (5 bases). CDR3 length: 15 residues. Germline CDR1 reads MDHEN; CDR2 reads SYDVKM. Trimming left V 2 bases short and J 0 bases short, with 10 bases between.

This clone showed up just a few times. The chain has TRBV28 and TRBJ1-2, with a possible D match to TRBD1 (6 bases). CDR3 length: 13 amino acids. V was shortened by 10 bases and J by 3 bases, with 15 bases between the two germline ends. Germline-derived CDR1 and CDR2 are MDHEN and SYDVKM. In DNA, the CDR3 is TGTGCCACCCCTAGACGGGGGCACTATGGCTACACCTTC. Translation gives CATPRRGHYGYTF.

The chain combines TRBV29-1 with TRBJ1-3; a weak D match, TRBD1 (6 bases). The CDR3 sequence is 15 residues long. Germline CDR1 SQVTM, CDR2 ANQGSEA. V lost 7 bases and J lost 5, with 21 bases in between. For the CDR3, the DNA is TGCAGCGCTCGGACAGAAGGTGGATTTAGAAACACCATATATTTT. Its translation: CSARTEGGFRNTIYF.

V is TRBV6-5 and J is TRBJ1-2; D is perhaps TRBD1 (5 bases). Trimming left V 6 bases short and J 8 bases short, with 13 bases between. Germline CDR1 MNHEY, CDR2 SVGAGI. The CDR3 is made up of 12 amino acids. The CDR3 loop reads CASSPQGGGYTF. CDR3 nucleotides: TGTGCCAGCAGCCCCCAGGGAGGAGGCTACACCTTC.

The chain has TRBV3-1 (or the pseudogene TRBV3-2) and TRBJ1-3; 7 positions agree with TRBD1. This CDR3 has 15 residues. Germline CDR1 LGHDT, CDR2 YNNKEL (reference sequence). The junction had 2 bases not matched to a gene; V was cut back by 0 bases and J by 3 bases. This CDR3 is CASSQDQGVGNTIYF. Here the CDR3 DNA reads TGTGCCAGCAGCCAAGACCAGGGGGTTGGAAACACCATATATTTT.

This clone was picked up one time. The chain has TRBV7-3 and TRBJ2-7; 7 nucleotides match TRBD2. The CDR3 has 15 amino acids. V shed 4 bases, J shed 4 bases, and the junction held 10 bases outside the gene matches. Germline-derived CDR1 and CDR2 are SGHTA and FQGTGA. The CDR3 spells CASSSLGGSMYEQYF. CDR3 DNA sequence: TGTGCCAGCAGCTCCCTTGGCGGGAGTATGTACGAGCAGTACTTC.